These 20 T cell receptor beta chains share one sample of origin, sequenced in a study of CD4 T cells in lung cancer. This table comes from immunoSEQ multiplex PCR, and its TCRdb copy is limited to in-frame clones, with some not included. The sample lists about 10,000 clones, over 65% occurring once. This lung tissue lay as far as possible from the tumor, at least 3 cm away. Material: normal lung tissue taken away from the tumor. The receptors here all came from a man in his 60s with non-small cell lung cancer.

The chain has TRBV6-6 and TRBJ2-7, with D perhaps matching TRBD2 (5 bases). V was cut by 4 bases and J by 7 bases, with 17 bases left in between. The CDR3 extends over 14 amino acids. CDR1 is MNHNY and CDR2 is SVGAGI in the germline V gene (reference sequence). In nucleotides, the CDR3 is TGTGCCAGCAGTTCCGGGATAGGGTCTGGAGAGCAGTACGTC. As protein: CASSSGIGSGEQYV.

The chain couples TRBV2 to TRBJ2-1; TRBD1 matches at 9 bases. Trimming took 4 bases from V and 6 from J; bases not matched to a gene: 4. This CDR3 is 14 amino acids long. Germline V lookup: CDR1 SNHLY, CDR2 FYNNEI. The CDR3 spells CASSGQGVGNEQFF. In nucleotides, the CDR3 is TGTGCCAGCAGTGGACAGGGGGTTGGCAATGAGCAGTTCTTC.

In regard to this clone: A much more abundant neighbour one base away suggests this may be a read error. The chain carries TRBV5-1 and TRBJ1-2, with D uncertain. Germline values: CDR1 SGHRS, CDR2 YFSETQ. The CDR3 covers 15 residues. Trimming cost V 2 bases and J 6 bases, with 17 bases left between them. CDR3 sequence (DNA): TGCGCCAGCAGCTTTTCGCGGGAGACCTTCAATGGCTACACCTTC. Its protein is CASSFSRETFNGYTF. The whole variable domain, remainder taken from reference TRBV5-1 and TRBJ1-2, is KAGVTQTPRYLIKTRGQQVTLSCSPISGHRSVSWYQQTPGQGLQFLFEYFSETQRNKGNFPGRFSGRQFSNSRSEMNVSTLELGDSALYLCASSFSRETFNGYTFGSGTRLTVV.

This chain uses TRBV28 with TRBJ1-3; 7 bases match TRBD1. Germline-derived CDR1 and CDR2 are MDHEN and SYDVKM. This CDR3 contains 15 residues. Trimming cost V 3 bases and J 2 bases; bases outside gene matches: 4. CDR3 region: CASSFAGTAGNTIYF. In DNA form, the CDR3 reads TGTGCCAGCAGTTTCGCCGGGACAGCTGGAAACACCATATATTTT.

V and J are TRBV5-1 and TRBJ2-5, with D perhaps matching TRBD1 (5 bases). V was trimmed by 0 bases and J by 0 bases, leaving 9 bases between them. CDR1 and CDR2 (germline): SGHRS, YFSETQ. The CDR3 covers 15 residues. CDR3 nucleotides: TGCGCCAGCAGCTTGGAGGGGCTGTACCAAGAGACCCAGTACTTC. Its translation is CASSLEGLYQETQYF.

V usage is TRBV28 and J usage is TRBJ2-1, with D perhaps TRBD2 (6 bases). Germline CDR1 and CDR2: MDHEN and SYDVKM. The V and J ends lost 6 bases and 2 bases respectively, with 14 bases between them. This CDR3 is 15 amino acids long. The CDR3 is CASRLRDSTYNEQFF. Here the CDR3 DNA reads TGTGCCAGCAGGCTCCGGGACTCGACCTACAATGAGCAGTTCTTC. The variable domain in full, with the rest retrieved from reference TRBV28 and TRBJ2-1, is DVKVTQSSRYLVKRTGEKVFLECVQDMDHENMFWYRQDPGLGLRLIYFSYDVKMKEKGDIPEGYSVSREKKERFSLILESASTNQTSMYLCASRLRDSTYNEQFFGPGTRLTVL.

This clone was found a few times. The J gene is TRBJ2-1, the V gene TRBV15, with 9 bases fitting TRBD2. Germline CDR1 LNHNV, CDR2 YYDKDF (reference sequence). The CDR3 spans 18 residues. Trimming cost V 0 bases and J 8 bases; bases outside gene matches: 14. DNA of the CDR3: TGTGCCACCAGCAGAGAGGGTAGCGGGAGTCATGTTACGTATGAGCAGTTCTTC. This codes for CATSREGSGSHVTYEQFF. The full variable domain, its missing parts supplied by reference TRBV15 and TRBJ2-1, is DAMVIQNPRYQVTQFGKPVTLSCSQTLNHNVMYWYQQKSSQAPKLLFHYYDKDFNNEADTPDNFQSRRPNTSFCFLDIRSPGLGDTAMYLCATSREGSGSHVTYEQFFGPGTRLTVL.

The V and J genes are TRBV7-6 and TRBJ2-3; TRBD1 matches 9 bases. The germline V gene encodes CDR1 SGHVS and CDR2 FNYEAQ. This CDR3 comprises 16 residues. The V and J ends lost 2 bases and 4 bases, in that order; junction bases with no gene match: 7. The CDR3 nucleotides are TGTGCCAGCAGCTTACTTACAGGGGGCACTGCAGATACGCAGTATTTT. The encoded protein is CASSLLTGGTADTQYF.

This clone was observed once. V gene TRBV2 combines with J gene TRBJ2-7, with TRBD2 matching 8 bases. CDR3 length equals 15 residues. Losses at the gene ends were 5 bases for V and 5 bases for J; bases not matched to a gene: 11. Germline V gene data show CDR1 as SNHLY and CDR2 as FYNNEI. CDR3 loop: CASSPKREIVHEQYV. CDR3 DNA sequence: TGTGCCAGCAGTCCTAAGCGGGAGATAGTCCACGAGCAGTACGTC.

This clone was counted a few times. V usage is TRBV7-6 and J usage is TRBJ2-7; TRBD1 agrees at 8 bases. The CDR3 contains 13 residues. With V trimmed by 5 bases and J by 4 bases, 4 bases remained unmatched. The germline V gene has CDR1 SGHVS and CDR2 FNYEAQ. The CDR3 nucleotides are TGTGCCAGCAGCCGTCAGGGGGCTTACGAGCAGTACTTC. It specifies CASSRQGAYEQYF.

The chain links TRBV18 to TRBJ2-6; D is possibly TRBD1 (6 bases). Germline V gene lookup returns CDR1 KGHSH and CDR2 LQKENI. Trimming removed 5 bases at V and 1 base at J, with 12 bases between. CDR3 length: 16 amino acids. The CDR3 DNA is TGTGCCAGCTCAGCGTTACAGGGATCTGGGGCCAACGTCCTGACTTTC. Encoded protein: CASSALQGSGANVLTF. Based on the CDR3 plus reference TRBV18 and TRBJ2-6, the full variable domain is NAGVMQNPRHLVRRRGQEARLRCSPMKGHSHVYWYRQLPEEGLKFMVYLQKENIIDESGMPKERFSAEFPKEGPSILRIQQVVRGDSAAYFCASSALQGSGANVLTFGAGSRLTVL.

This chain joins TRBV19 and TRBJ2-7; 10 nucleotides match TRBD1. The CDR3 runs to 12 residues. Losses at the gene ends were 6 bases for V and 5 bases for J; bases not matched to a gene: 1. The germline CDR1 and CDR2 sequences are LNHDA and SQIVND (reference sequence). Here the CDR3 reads CASRTGGHEQYF. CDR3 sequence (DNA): TGTGCCAGTAGGACAGGGGGCCACGAGCAGTACTTC. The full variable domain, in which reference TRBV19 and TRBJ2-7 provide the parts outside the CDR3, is DGGITQSPKYLFRKEGQNVTLSCEQNLNHDAMYWYRQDPGQGLRLIYYSQIVNDFQKGDIAEGYSVSREKKESFPLTVTSAQKNPTAFYLCASRTGGHEQYFGPGTRLTVT.

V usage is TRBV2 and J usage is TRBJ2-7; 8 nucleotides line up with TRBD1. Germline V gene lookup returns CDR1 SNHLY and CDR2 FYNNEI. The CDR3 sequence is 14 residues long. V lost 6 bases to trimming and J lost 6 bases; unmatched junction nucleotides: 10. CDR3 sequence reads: CASSIKQGGVEQYF. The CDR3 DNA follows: TGTGCCAGCAGCATTAAACAGGGGGGCGTCGAGCAGTACTTC.

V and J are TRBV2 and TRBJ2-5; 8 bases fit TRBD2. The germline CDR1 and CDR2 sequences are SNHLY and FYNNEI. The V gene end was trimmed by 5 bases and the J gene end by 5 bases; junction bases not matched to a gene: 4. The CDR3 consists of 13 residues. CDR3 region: CASSSGSWETQYF. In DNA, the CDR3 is TGTGCCAGCAGTAGCGGGAGTTGGGAGACCCAGTACTTC.

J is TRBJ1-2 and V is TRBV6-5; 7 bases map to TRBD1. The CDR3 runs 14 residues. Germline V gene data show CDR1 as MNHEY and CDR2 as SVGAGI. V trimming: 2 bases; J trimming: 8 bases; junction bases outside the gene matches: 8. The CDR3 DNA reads TGTGCCAGCAGTTACGGGGGACAGACACAGGGCTACACCTTC. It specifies CASSYGGQTQGYTF.

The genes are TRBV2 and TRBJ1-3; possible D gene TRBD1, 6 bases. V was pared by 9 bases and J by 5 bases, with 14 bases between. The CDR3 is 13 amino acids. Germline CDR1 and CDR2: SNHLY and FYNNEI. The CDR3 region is CARQNRVRNTIYF. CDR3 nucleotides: TGTGCCAGACAAAACAGGGTCCGAAACACCATATATTTT.

CDR3: CAWSVRAEAFF. CDR3 nucleotides: TGTGCCTGGAGTGTACGAGCTGAAGCTTTCTTT. The chain has TRBV30 and TRBJ1-1; D uncertain. Germline V gives CDR1 GTSNPN, CDR2 SVGIG (reference sequence). CDR3 length equals 11 residues. The ends were cut back, 0 bases at V and 6 bases at J, with 5 bases in the middle.

CDR3 in amino acids: CASTVQDFVYGYTF. DNA for the CDR3: TGTGCCAGCACGGTACAGGATTTTGTGTATGGCTACACCTTC. V usage is TRBV6-1 and J usage is TRBJ1-2; possibly TRBD1 for D (5 bases). The CDR3 has 14 amino acids. Germline V gene data show CDR1 as MNHNS and CDR2 as SASEGT. V gave up 7 bases and J gave up 5 bases, with 17 bases separating them.

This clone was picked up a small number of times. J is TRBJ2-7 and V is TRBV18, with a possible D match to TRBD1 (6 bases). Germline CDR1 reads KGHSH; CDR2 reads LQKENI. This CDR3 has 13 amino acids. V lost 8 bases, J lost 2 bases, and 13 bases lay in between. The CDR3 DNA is TGTGCCAGCCTCCGGGACATCACCTACGAGCAGTACTTC. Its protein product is CASLRDITYEQYF.

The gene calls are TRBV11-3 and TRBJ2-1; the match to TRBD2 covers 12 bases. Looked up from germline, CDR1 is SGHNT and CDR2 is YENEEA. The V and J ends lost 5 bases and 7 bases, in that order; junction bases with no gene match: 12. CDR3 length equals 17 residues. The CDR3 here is CASSRWVTSGRQNEQFF. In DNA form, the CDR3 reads TGTGCCAGCAGCCGTTGGGTGACTAGCGGGAGACAGAATGAGCAGTTCTTC.